This is a list of T cell receptor beta chains from one sample in a study of neurological immune-mediated disorders. TCRdb re-derived calls from the 5' RACE reads in MiXCR, one entry per CDR3 protein. The table lists approximately 15,000 distinct CDR3 sequences, approximately 13% of them singletons. Material: CD8+ T cells from blood. The receptors stem from a female donor with HTLV-1-associated myelopathy (HAM/TSP). Both conserved end residues are part of each CDR3. Each record gives: CDR3 length, clone size, D gene, J gene, V gene, CDR3 protein, CDR3 DNA. The D gene is left open where the match is weak. The listing skips clone size in some rows; elsewhere it reads once, few, many or a size class.

cdr3_length: 13
clone_size: many
d_call: -
j_call: TRBJ2-3
v_call: TRBV7-9
cdr3_aa: CASRWKSTDTQYF
cdr3_nt: TGTGCCAGCAGATGGAAAAGCACAGATACGCAGTATTTT

cdr3_length: 15
clone_size: many
d_call: TRBD2
j_call: TRBJ2-7
v_call: TRBV20-1
cdr3_aa: CSARDRGGTYAQQYF
cdr3_nt: TGCAGTGCTAGAGATCGGGGGGGGACTTATGCGCAGCAGTACTTC

cdr3_length: 14
clone_size: -
d_call: -
j_call: TRBJ2-1
v_call: TRBV24-1
cdr3_aa: CATSDFQAPNEQFF
cdr3_nt: TGTGCCACCAGTGATTTCCAGGCCCCCAATGAACAGTTCTTC

cdr3_length: 15
clone_size: many
d_call: -
j_call: TRBJ2-1
v_call: TRBV5-1
cdr3_aa: CASSGMESSYNEQFF
cdr3_nt: TGCGCCAGCAGCGGAATGGAGAGCTCCTACAATGAGCAGTTCTTC

cdr3_length: 16
clone_size: many
d_call: TRBD2
j_call: TRBJ2-7
v_call: TRBV5-5
cdr3_aa: CASSPGLAGGLSWQYF
cdr3_nt: TGTGCCAGCAGCCCGGGACTAGCGGGAGGACTAAGTTGGCAGTACTTC

cdr3_length: 12
clone_size: many
d_call: -
j_call: TRBJ1-1
v_call: TRBV11-3
cdr3_aa: CASRPTATEAFF
cdr3_nt: TGTGCCAGCAGACCTACAGCGACTGAAGCTTTCTTT

cdr3_length: 17
clone_size: many
d_call: TRBD2
j_call: TRBJ2-1
v_call: TRBV29-1
cdr3_aa: CSVDAASLAGSYNEQFF
cdr3_nt: TGCAGCGTTGATGCGGCCTCGCTAGCGGGTTCCTACAATGAGCAGTTCTTC

cdr3_length: 14
clone_size: many
d_call: -
j_call: TRBJ2-2
v_call: TRBV4-1
cdr3_aa: CASSQALDTGELFF
cdr3_nt: TGCGCCAGCAGCCAAGCATTAGACACCGGGGAGCTGTTTTTT

cdr3_length: 13
clone_size: many
d_call: TRBD1
j_call: TRBJ1-1
v_call: TRBV6-2/TRBV6-3
cdr3_aa: CASSRTGDTEAFF
cdr3_nt: TGTGCCAGCAGTAGGACAGGGGACACTGAAGCTTTCTTT

cdr3_length: 14
clone_size: many
d_call: -
j_call: TRBJ2-2
v_call: TRBV20-1
cdr3_aa: CSARTLGDTGELFF
cdr3_nt: TGCAGTGCTAGAACCCTAGGTGACACCGGGGAGCTGTTTTTT

cdr3_length: 15
clone_size: many
d_call: -
j_call: TRBJ1-2
v_call: TRBV15
cdr3_aa: CATSSPAARPSGYTF
cdr3_nt: TGTGCCACCAGCAGCCCCGCAGCCCGGCCGTCTGGCTACACCTTC

cdr3_length: 16
clone_size: many
d_call: TRBD2
j_call: TRBJ2-5
v_call: TRBV20-1
cdr3_aa: CSARDRRLAVQETQYF
cdr3_nt: TGCAGTGCTAGAGATAGGAGACTAGCGGTCCAAGAGACCCAGTACTTC

cdr3_length: 14
clone_size: few
d_call: -
j_call: TRBJ2-7
v_call: TRBV7-9
cdr3_aa: CASSRPNDKDEQYF
cdr3_nt: TGTGCCAGCAGTCGACCGAACGATAAGGACGAGCAGTACTTC

cdr3_length: 15
clone_size: many
d_call: TRBD2
j_call: TRBJ2-2
v_call: TRBV20-1
cdr3_aa: CSASRELAGGGELFF
cdr3_nt: TGCAGTGCTTCAAGGGAACTAGCGGGGGGCGGGGAGCTGTTTTTT

cdr3_length: 14
clone_size: many
d_call: -
j_call: TRBJ2-2
v_call: TRBV29-1
cdr3_aa: CSGTLRDNAGELFF
cdr3_nt: TGCAGCGGAACTCTCCGGGACAACGCCGGGGAGCTGTTTTTT

cdr3_length: 13
clone_size: medium-sized
d_call: -
j_call: TRBJ1-2
v_call: TRBV12-3/TRBV12-4
cdr3_aa: CASSGGMGYGYTF
cdr3_nt: TGTGCCAGCAGTGGTGGTATGGGCTATGGCTACACCTTC

cdr3_length: 15
clone_size: -
d_call: -
j_call: TRBJ2-3
v_call: TRBV5-8
cdr3_aa: CANSLEGVGTDTQYF
cdr3_nt: TGTGCCAACAGCTTGGAAGGGGTAGGAACAGATACGCAGTATTTT

cdr3_length: 16
clone_size: many
d_call: -
j_call: TRBJ1-4
v_call: TRBV12-3/TRBV12-4
cdr3_aa: CASSIRGRSLGEKLFF
cdr3_nt: TGTGCCAGCAGTATCCGCGGGAGGAGTCTCGGTGAAAAACTGTTTTTT

cdr3_length: 14
clone_size: many
d_call: TRBD2
j_call: TRBJ2-1
v_call: TRBV9
cdr3_aa: CASSGLAAYNEQFF
cdr3_nt: TGTGCCAGCAGCGGTCTAGCGGCTTACAATGAGCAGTTCTTC

cdr3_length: 13
clone_size: medium-sized
d_call: TRBD2
j_call: TRBJ2-2
v_call: TRBV20-1
cdr3_aa: CSALSGRPGELFF
cdr3_nt: TGCAGTGCCCTTAGCGGGAGGCCCGGGGAGCTGTTTTTT

cdr3_length: 15
clone_size: many
d_call: -
j_call: TRBJ1-4
v_call: TRBV4-1
cdr3_aa: CASSQETDPREKLFF
cdr3_nt: TGCGCCAGCAGCCAAGAGACGGATCCACGGGAAAAACTGTTTTTT

cdr3_length: 10
clone_size: many
d_call: -
j_call: TRBJ2-2
v_call: TRBV10-3
cdr3_aa: CAISDGELFF
cdr3_nt: TGTGCCATCAGTGACGGGGAGCTGTTTTTT

cdr3_length: 17
clone_size: -
d_call: -
j_call: TRBJ2-1
v_call: TRBV11-3
cdr3_aa: CASSQPMWGPSYNEQFF
cdr3_nt: TGTGCCAGCAGCCAACCTATGTGGGGCCCCTCCTACAATGAGCAGTTCTTC

cdr3_length: 15
clone_size: -
d_call: TRBD1
j_call: TRBJ1-3
v_call: TRBV5-6
cdr3_aa: CASSLETGAGNTIYF
cdr3_nt: TGTGCCAGCAGCTTGGAGACAGGGGCTGGAAACACCATATATTTT

cdr3_length: 16
clone_size: many
d_call: TRBD2
j_call: TRBJ2-5
v_call: TRBV3-1
cdr3_aa: CASSQWTSGTVETQYF
cdr3_nt: TGTGCCAGCAGCCAATGGACTAGCGGGACGGTAGAGACCCAGTACTTC

cdr3_length: 16
clone_size: many
d_call: TRBD1
j_call: TRBJ1-2
v_call: TRBV20-1
cdr3_aa: CSARDRGQGDYYGYTF
cdr3_nt: TGCAGTGCTAGAGATAGGGGGCAGGGCGACTACTATGGCTACACCTTC